What follows are 31 T cell receptor beta chains derived from one specimen sequenced in a study of T cell responses to AZD1222 COVID-19 vaccine. Sequenced by immunoSEQ multiplex PCR; TCRdb stores in-frame clones only, minus some. The repertoire consists of over 80,000 clones, with 90% to 95% occurring once and the leading ten covering about 9%. The sequencing here drew on peripheral blood, taken 28 days after the second AZD1222 dose. Source of these receptors: an adult who received the AZD1222 COVID-19 vaccine.

This chain joins TRBV6-5 and TRBJ1-6; 9 nucleotides agree with TRBD1. The length of the CDR3 is 13 residues. The junction had 3 bases not matched to a gene; V was cut back by 5 bases and J by 10 bases. In germline, CDR1 is MNHEY, CDR2 SVGAGI. The CDR3 nucleotides read TGTGCCAGCAGTCTTACAGGGGGCTCACCCCTCCACTTT. Translation: CASSLTGGSPLHF.

The chain uses TRBV29-1 and TRBJ1-1; TRBD1 might be the D (6 bases). The germline V and J ends were trimmed by 8 bases and 8 bases, with 15 bases remaining between them. The CDR3 has 11 residues. CDR1 is SQVTM and CDR2 is ANQGSEA in the germline V gene. CDR3 nucleotides: TGCAGCCTCGGAGGGGGGGCCGAAGCTTTCTTT. It specifies CSLGGGAEAFF.

V and J are TRBV7-8 and TRBJ1-4; the D is unclear. V was cut by 6 bases and J by 2 bases, with 19 bases left in between. This CDR3 is built from 17 residues. Germline CDR1 reads SGHVS; CDR2 reads FQNEAQ. The CDR3 reads CASSFSGSWTTNEKLFF. DNA of the CDR3: TGTGCCAGCAGTTTCTCCGGGTCATGGACGACTAATGAAAAACTGTTTTTT.

The chain combines TRBV5-4 with TRBJ2-7, with 11 bases fitting TRBD1. The CDR3 totals 15 residues. Germline V gene data show CDR1 as SGHNT and CDR2 as YYREEE (reference sequence). After removal of 4 bases from V and 3 bases from J, the junction contained 6 bases not matched to a gene. The CDR3 nucleotides are TGTGCCAGCAGCGATTCCGGGACAGGGGGCTACGAGCAGTACTTC. It is translated as CASSDSGTGGYEQYF.

V and J are TRBV5-1 and TRBJ2-1, with 8 bases lining up with TRBD1. Trimming took 0 bases from V and 4 from J; bases not matched to a gene: 3. The CDR3 consists of 15 residues. The V gene's germline CDR1 is SGHRS and CDR2 YFSETQ. The CDR3 loop reads CASSLGQGSYNEQFF. CDR3 DNA: TGCGCCAGCAGCTTGGGACAGGGGTCTTACAATGAGCAGTTCTTC.

This chain connects TRBV7-9 to TRBJ1-1; no clear D. Trimming removed 2 bases from V and 1 base from J, with 8 bases in between. CDR3 length: 14 amino acids. Germline values: CDR1 SEHNR, CDR2 FQNEAQ (reference sequence). CDR3 DNA sequence: TGTGCCAGCAGCTTATCTGGACCGAACACTGAAGCTTTCTTT. Translation gives CASSLSGPNTEAFF.

The table lists this clone with a count of one. The rearrangement uses TRBV7-2 and TRBJ1-5, with D unclear. This CDR3 has 14 amino acids. Germline CDR1 reads SGHTA; CDR2 reads FQGNSA. V was cut by 1 base and J by 5 bases, with 9 bases left in between. DNA for the CDR3: TGTGCCAGCAGCTTAGGGGCAGAGTATCAGCCCCAGCATTTT. Amino acids: CASSLGAEYQPQHF.

The CDR3 region is CASRQPGGNQPQHF. CDR3 bases: TGTGCCAGCAGACAACCAGGGGGCAATCAGCCCCAGCATTTT. The V gene is TRBV6-5, the J gene TRBJ1-5, with D perhaps matching TRBD1 (6 bases). Germline V gene sequence: CDR1 MNHEY, CDR2 SVGAGI. The CDR3 is made up of 14 amino acids. V gave up 6 bases and J gave up 2 bases, with 11 bases separating them.

This clone was found a few times. This sequence joins TRBV12-3 or TRBV12-4 and TRBJ1-6; D is unresolved. The CDR3 spans 13 residues. The germline V and J ends were trimmed by 7 bases and 9 bases, with 13 bases remaining between them. The CDR3 region has the DNA TGTGCCAGCAAAACAGATTATGGTTCACCCCTCCACTTT. As protein: CASKTDYGSPLHF.

The V and J genes are TRBV14 and TRBJ2-1; 7 positions agree with TRBD2. Germline V gene sequence: CDR1 SGHDN, CDR2 FVKESK. This CDR3 comprises 14 residues. V dropped 4 bases and J dropped 0; count of bases not matched to a gene: 0. The CDR3 DNA follows: TGTGCCAGCAGCCGGGGGGGCTCCTACAATGAGCAGTTCTTC. Protein sequence: CASSRGGSYNEQFF.

V and J are TRBV19 and TRBJ2-2, with no clear D. The CDR3 is 13 amino acids. V lost 4 bases and J 2 bases, leaving 5 bases between the germline ends. CDR1 is LNHDA, CDR2 SQIVND, per germline (reference sequence). CDR3 DNA: TGTGCCAGTAGTACCCAAAACACCGGGGAGCTGTTTTTT. It yields the protein CASSTQNTGELFF.

The genes are TRBV5-1 and TRBJ1-4, with a weak D call TRBD1 (6 bases). CDR3 length: 13 residues. Trimming cost V 4 bases and J 5 bases, with 9 bases left between them. Germline V gene data show CDR1 as SGHRS and CDR2 as YFSETQ. This CDR3 is CASSDGQNEKLFF. The CDR3 DNA reads TGCGCCAGCAGCGATGGACAGAATGAAAAACTGTTTTTT.

The chain joins TRBV5-5 to TRBJ1-1; D not resolved. Trimming took 1 base from V and 1 from J, leaving 5 bases between them. Germline CDR1 is SGHKS and CDR2 is YYEKEE (reference sequence). The CDR3 runs to 13 residues. The CDR3 spells CASSLIRNTEAFF. Here the CDR3 DNA reads TGTGCCAGCAGCTTGATACGGAACACTGAAGCTTTCTTT. The variable domain in full, with the rest retrieved from reference TRBV5-5 and TRBJ1-1, is DAGVTQSPTHLIKTRGQQVTLRCSPISGHKSVSWYQQVLGQGPQFIFQYYEKEERGRGNFPDRFSARQFPNYSSELNVNALLLGDSALYLCASSLIRNTEAFFGQGTRLTVV.

In its sample, this clone was seen a few times. The chain employs TRBV10-3 and TRBJ2-2; TRBD2 agrees at 8 bases. CDR1 and CDR2 from the germline V gene are ENHRY and SYGVKD. The CDR3 consists of 16 residues. J gave up 0 bases and V 6 bases, and 6 bases lay outside the gene matches. The CDR3 region has the DNA TGTGCCATCAGGCCGTTACTAGCGGCGAACACCGGGGAGCTGTTTTTT. Protein: CAIRPLLAANTGELFF.

The chain couples TRBV11-3 to TRBJ2-1; 9 bases line up with TRBD2. This CDR3 comprises 14 residues. Germline V gene data show CDR1 as SGHNT and CDR2 as YENEEA. Unmatched junction bases numbered 8, after V lost 5 bases and J lost 9 bases. The CDR3 reads CASSQGAGGGEQFF. The CDR3 DNA is TGTGCCAGCAGCCAAGGGGCGGGAGGGGGTGAGCAGTTCTTC. The whole variable domain, remainder taken from reference TRBV11-3 and TRBJ2-1, is EAGVVQSPRYKIIEKKQPVAFWCNPISGHNTLYWYLQNLGQGPELLIRYENEEAVDDSQLPKDRFSAERLKGVDSTLKIQPAELGDSAVYLCASSQGAGGGEQFFGPGTRLTVL.

A remark on this clone: Other nucleotide sequences from this sample produce the same CDR3. The V gene is TRBV7-8, the J gene TRBJ1-5; no reliable D call. V was cut by 1 base and J by 7 bases, with 5 bases left in between. In germline, CDR1 is SGHVS, CDR2 FQNEAQ. The CDR3 contains 12 residues. The CDR3 reads CASSLVGQPQHF. CDR3 nucleotides: TGTGCCAGCAGCTTAGTCGGGCAGCCCCAGCATTTT.

The count of this clone is one. The rearrangement uses TRBV18 and TRBJ1-4; weak D call: TRBD1 (5 bases). V was cut by 3 bases and J by 8 bases, with 16 bases left in between. Germline CDR1 reads KGHSH; CDR2 reads LQKENI. This CDR3 is 15 amino acids long. The CDR3 coding sequence is TGTGCCAGCTCACCGGGCGAGGGGATCGGCGAAAAACTGTTTTTT. Translating it yields CASSPGEGIGEKLFF. Supplemented by reference TRBV18 and TRBJ1-4, the full variable domain reads NAGVMQNPRHLVRRRGQEARLRCSPMKGHSHVYWYRQLPEEGLKFMVYLQKENIIDESGMPKERFSAEFPKEGPSILRIQQVVRGDSAAYFCASSPGEGIGEKLFFGSGTQLSVL.

This chain joins TRBV7-9 and TRBJ1-1; D is uncertain. Germline CDR1 SEHNR, CDR2 FQNEAQ (reference sequence). There are 14 residues in the CDR3. The ends were cut back, 2 bases at V and 6 bases at J, with 13 bases in the middle. Here the CDR3 DNA reads TGTGCCAGCAGCTTAAGCGGACGGCGGGCTGAAGCTTTCTTT. This encodes CASSLSGRRAEAFF.

The chain carries TRBV28 and TRBJ2-1; possibly TRBD2 for D (5 bases). With 4 bases removed from V and 6 bases from J, the gap between germline ends came to 16 bases. CDR1 MDHEN and CDR2 SYDVKM come from the germline V gene. The CDR3 is made up of 15 amino acids. The CDR3 loop reads CASSSTSFVGNEQFF. The CDR3 DNA follows: TGTGCCAGCAGTTCCACTAGTTTTGTAGGCAATGAGCAGTTCTTC.

The chain carries TRBV24-1 and TRBJ2-5, with D perhaps TRBD1 (5 bases). CDR3 length: 15 amino acids. Germline V lookup: CDR1 KGHDR, CDR2 SFDVKD. Trimming removed 3 bases from V and 5 bases from J, with 15 bases in between. CDR3 loop: CATSDPPGRGETQYF. As DNA, the CDR3 is TGTGCCACCAGTGATCCCCCGGGTAGGGGCGAGACCCAGTACTTC.

The J gene is TRBJ1-5, the V gene TRBV2, with 9 nucleotides matching TRBD1. Trimming took 8 bases from V and 7 from J; bases not matched to a gene: 3. Germline values: CDR1 SNHLY, CDR2 FYNNEI. This CDR3 comprises 12 residues. CDR3: CASGTGPQPQHF. CDR3 bases: TGTGCCAGCGGGACAGGGCCCCAGCCCCAGCATTTT.

This clone appeared once. The chain carries TRBV18 and TRBJ2-1; D may be TRBD2 (6 bases). There are 15 residues in the CDR3. V gave up 5 bases and J gave up 6 bases, with 17 bases separating them. Germline loops: CDR1 KGHSH, CDR2 LQKENI. Written as DNA, the CDR3 is TGTGCCAGCTCATCTGGGACCGGAGGGCGCAATGAGCAGTTCTTC. It encodes CASSSGTGGRNEQFF.

The V gene is TRBV28, the J gene TRBJ2-1; 12 nucleotides match TRBD2. Germline V gives CDR1 MDHEN, CDR2 SYDVKM. The CDR3 consists of 17 residues. The J segment lost 7 bases and the V segment lost 3 bases, leaving 10 bases of the junction unmatched. This CDR3 reads CASSLGASGRVLNEQFF. Here the CDR3 DNA reads TGTGCCAGCAGTTTGGGGGCTAGCGGGAGGGTCTTAAATGAGCAGTTCTTC.

V is TRBV6-5 and J is TRBJ1-3; 8 bases are a match to TRBD1. CDR3 size: 15 residues. The V gene end was trimmed by 5 bases and the J gene end by 2 bases; junction bases not matched to a gene: 5. Per the germline V gene, CDR1 is MNHEY and CDR2 is SVGAGI. CDR3 residues: CASSTMTGAGNTIYF. CDR3 DNA sequence: TGTGCCAGCAGTACAATGACAGGGGCTGGAAACACCATATATTTT.

This rearrangement joins TRBV6-5 to TRBJ1-2; the D gene is possibly TRBD1 (5 bases). Germline assignment: CDR1 MNHEY and CDR2 SVGAGI. The CDR3 has 15 residues. V lost 2 bases, J lost 6 bases, and 16 bases lay in between. As DNA, the CDR3 is TGTGCCAGCAGTTACGGTCTTTGGGGGGTCGATGGCTACACCTTC. This translates into CASSYGLWGVDGYTF.

In this sample, this clone turned up once. The sample carries other DNA sequences with the same CDR3. The chain couples TRBV27 to TRBJ2-7; no firm D call. The ends were cut back, 5 bases at V and 0 bases at J, with 14 bases in the middle. In germline, CDR1 is MNHEY, CDR2 SMNVEV (reference sequence). This CDR3 region has 15 residues. CDR3 in amino acids: CASSGWTESSYEQYF. As DNA, the CDR3 is TGTGCCAGCAGTGGGTGGACCGAGAGCTCCTACGAGCAGTACTTC.

About this clone itself: This sample also contains other DNA sequences that code for the same CDR3. This chain joins TRBV28 and TRBJ2-7, with TRBD2 as a possible D gene (5 bases). V was pared by 3 bases and J by 0 bases, with 9 bases between. Per the germline V gene, CDR1 is MDHEN and CDR2 is SYDVKM. This CDR3 region has 14 residues. CDR3 sequence reads: CASSFQGSSYEQYF. The CDR3 nucleotides read TGTGCCAGCAGTTTCCAAGGGAGCTCCTACGAGCAGTACTTC.

The chain couples TRBV3-1 (or the pseudogene TRBV3-2) to TRBJ1-5, with a tentative D call TRBD1 (5 bases). The CDR3 covers 15 residues. V lost 3 bases and J lost 6, with 15 bases in between. Germline CDR1 and CDR2: LGHDT and YNNKEL (reference sequence). The CDR3, as DNA: TGTGCCAGCAGCCAGGGTCCCCCGGGGGGTCAGCCCCAGCATTTT. Translating it yields CASSQGPPGGQPQHF.

The CDR3 spells CASSLGLGEQFF. CDR3 bases: TGTGCCAGCAGCTTGGGGTTGGGTGAGCAGTTCTTC. This chain joins TRBV5-4 and TRBJ2-1; D ambiguous. The CDR3 is 12 residues long. Trimming shortened V by 0 bases and J by 9 bases, and 7 bases separated the two germline ends. CDR1 is SGHNT, CDR2 YYREEE, per germline (reference sequence).

The chain is built from TRBV10-2 and TRBJ2-3; D is uncertain. The germline V gene encodes CDR1 WSHSY and CDR2 SAAADI. V lost 3 bases and J lost 4, with 14 bases in between. This CDR3 is built from 15 residues. The CDR3 loop is CASSDSRKSADTQYF. DNA of the CDR3: TGCGCCAGCAGTGATTCCAGGAAGAGCGCAGATACGCAGTATTTT.

The chain employs TRBV18 and TRBJ2-6; D remains ambiguous. This CDR3 contains 17 residues. Germline V CDR1 and CDR2: KGHSH, LQKENI. The V end lost 4 bases, the J end lost 0 bases, and 13 bases lay between the germline ends. Here the CDR3 reads CASSQFDGLSGANVLTF. In nucleotides, the CDR3 is TGTGCCAGCTCACAGTTCGACGGCCTCTCTGGGGCCAACGTCCTGACTTTC. Supplemented by reference TRBV18 and TRBJ2-6, the full variable domain reads NAGVMQNPRHLVRRRGQEARLRCSPMKGHSHVYWYRQLPEEGLKFMVYLQKENIIDESGMPKERFSAEFPKEGPSILRIQQVVRGDSAAYFCASSQFDGLSGANVLTFGAGSRLTVL.